The clone carrying this TCR beta chain was picked up one time. This sample is drawn from a study of blood T cell repertoires in COVID-19. Looking at the study overall: Specimens from acute and convalescent COVID-19 originated in the United States, Italy and Spain.

CDR3 length equals 14 residues. Germline CDR1 and CDR2: GTSNPN and SVGIG (reference sequence). The V gene lost 5 bases and the J gene lost 9 bases, with 20 bases spanning the gap. Before being deemed recovered, Cohort 3 donors had two negative PCRs, clearance, or symptom resolution. The protocol was immunoSEQ multiplex PCR, while the TCRdb copy is restricted to in-frame clones and leaves out a portion. The sample records under 200,000 clones, approximately 89% being singletons. The sequenced sample was PBMCs or T cells enriched from blood (not recorded which). The TCR was taken from a woman between 18 and 30 years old who had recovered from COVID-19. J is TRBJ2-1 and V is TRBV30; TRBD2 is a possible D gene (6 bases). This CDR3 is CAWDVLGGIAEQFF. The CDR3 nucleotides read TGTGCCTGGGACGTACTAGGAGGGATAGCTGAGCAGTTCTTC.